The 21 T cell receptor beta chains listed next were all sequenced from one sample in a study of blood T cell repertoires in COVID-19. Libraries were prepared by immunoSEQ multiplex PCR; TCRdb keeps only in-frame clonotypes and omits some of them. Of roughly 230,000 clones listed, about 88% are singletons. The sequencing sample was made of peripheral blood. Every receptor here comes from a man aged 35-49 years with acute or convalescent COVID-19.

CDR3 sequence reads: CASSLAGGSGNTIYF. The CDR3 DNA reads as TGTGCCAGCAGCTTAGCAGGGGGCTCTGGAAACACCATATATTTT. V gene TRBV7-8 combines with J gene TRBJ1-3, with a weak D call TRBD1 (6 bases). The V gene's germline CDR1 is SGHVS and CDR2 FQNEAQ. V was cut by 0 bases and J by 0 bases, with 6 bases left in between. This CDR3 is 15 amino acids long.

The gene calls are TRBV19 and TRBJ1-5; D unclear. The germline V gene has CDR1 LNHDA and CDR2 SQIVND (reference sequence). Trimming shortened V by 0 bases and J by 7 bases, and 7 bases separated the two germline ends. This CDR3 region has 13 residues. CDR3 sequence (DNA): TGTGCCAGTAGTATAGATCGGGGACAGCCCCAGCATTTT. As protein: CASSIDRGQPQHF.

The count of this clone is one. The chain links TRBV7-9 to TRBJ2-7, with 9 bases lining up with TRBD1. The V gene end was trimmed by 1 base and the J gene end by 2 bases; junction bases not matched to a gene: 6. Germline CDR1 reads SEHNR; CDR2 reads FQNEAQ (reference sequence). This CDR3 contains 16 residues. Written as DNA, the CDR3 is TGTGCCAGCAGCTTAGTTTGGACAGGGGCCACCTACGAGCAGTACTTC. Encoded protein: CASSLVWTGATYEQYF.

The chain links TRBV27 to TRBJ1-2, with D hard to call. The CDR3 has 14 residues. The germline V gene encodes CDR1 MNHEY and CDR2 SMNVEV (reference sequence). V shed 2 bases and J shed 0 bases, with 7 bases lying between them. CDR3 DNA sequence: TGTGCCAGCAGTTTAAGCCTAACTAACTATGGCTACACCTTC. It codes for CASSLSLTNYGYTF.

This clone was counted a few times. The CDR3 bases are TGCGCCAGCAGCCGCGTAAACAGGGGGCCGGGTGAGCAGTTCTTC. Protein: CASSRVNRGPGEQFF. This rearrangement joins TRBV5-1 to TRBJ2-1; 9 bases line up with TRBD1. Losses at the gene ends were 4 bases for V and 9 bases for J; bases not matched to a gene: 11. CDR3 size: 15 residues. CDR1 and CDR2 from the germline V gene are SGHRS and YFSETQ.

The V call is TRBV27, the J call TRBJ2-7, with 7 nucleotides matching TRBD1. Looked up from germline, CDR1 is MNHEY and CDR2 is SMNVEV (reference sequence). After removal of 1 base from V and 3 bases from J, the junction contained 0 bases not matched to a gene. This CDR3 spans 13 amino acids. The chain's CDR3 is CASSLYRGYEQYF. CDR3 DNA sequence: TGTGCCAGCAGTTTATACAGGGGCTACGAGCAGTACTTC.

J is TRBJ2-2 and V is TRBV7-9; TRBD2 might be the D (5 bases). Germline V gene sequence: CDR1 SEHNR, CDR2 FQNEAQ (reference sequence). V was clipped by 5 bases and J by 5 bases, with 12 bases between them. The CDR3 length is 14 residues. The chain's CDR3 is CASSQVGRTGELFF. CDR3 DNA sequence: TGTGCCAGCAGCCAAGTGGGGAGAACCGGGGAGCTGTTTTTT. The whole variable domain, remainder taken from reference TRBV7-9 and TRBJ2-2, is DTGVSQNPRHKITKRGQNVTFRCDPISEHNRLYWYRQTLGQGPEFLTYFQNEAQLEKSRLLSDRFSAERPKGSFSTLEIQRTEQGDSAMYLCASSQVGRTGELFFGEGSRLTVL.

Comments on this clone: The same CDR3 arises from other DNA sequences in this sample as well. This chain uses TRBV30 with TRBJ1-2, with TRBD1 matching over 8 bases. In germline, CDR1 is GTSNPN, CDR2 SVGIG (reference sequence). The CDR3 extends over 14 amino acids. Trimming at V came to 2 bases and at J to 5 bases, leaving 7 bases not matched to a gene. The chain's CDR3 is CAWSRDRGLYGYTF. The CDR3 coding sequence is TGTGCCTGGAGTAGAGACAGGGGTCTTTATGGCTACACCTTC.

V is TRBV5-6 and J is TRBJ2-6; D is possibly TRBD1 (6 bases). The CDR3 is 18 residues long. The germline gives CDR1 SGHDT, CDR2 YYEEEE. Trimming pared 0 bases from V and 1 base from J, leaving 14 bases between. The CDR3 DNA follows: TGTGCCAGCAGCTTGGGTACGCAGGGGTGGTCTGGGGCCAACGTCCTGACTTTC. Protein: CASSLGTQGWSGANVLTF.

This clone was seen just once. The genes are TRBV19 and TRBJ1-5; 9 nucleotides align to TRBD1. Germline CDR1 reads LNHDA; CDR2 reads SQIVND (reference sequence). The CDR3 is 14 residues long. With V trimmed by 2 bases and J by 6 bases, 2 bases remained unmatched. CDR3 coding DNA: TGTGCCAGTAGTATACCGACAGGGGGTCAGCCCCAGCATTTT. Its translation is CASSIPTGGQPQHF.

The gene calls are TRBV2 and TRBJ1-2; D ambiguous. Trimming left V 4 bases short and J 3 bases short, with 6 bases between. The CDR3 runs to 12 residues. CDR1 and CDR2 from the germline V gene are SNHLY and FYNNEI. For the CDR3, the DNA is TGTGCCAGCAGTGTTCTCGACTATGGCTACACCTTC. Translating gives CASSVLDYGYTF.

The V call is TRBV2, the J call TRBJ2-1, with a possible D match to TRBD2 (5 bases). CDR3 length equals 13 residues. V dropped 1 base and J dropped 7 bases, with 8 bases sitting between them. CDR1 and CDR2 from the germline V gene are SNHLY and FYNNEI. CDR3 coding DNA: TGTGCCAGCAGTGAAGAGGCGGGTAATGAGCAGTTCTTC. It translates to CASSEEAGNEQFF. The complete variable domain, with remaining parts taken from reference TRBV2 and TRBJ2-1, reads EPEVTQTPSHQVTQMGQEVILRCVPISNHLYFYWYRQILGQKVEFLVSFYNNEISEKSEIFDDQFSVERPDGSNFTLKIRSTKLEDSAMYFCASSEEAGNEQFFGPGTRLTVL.

This clone has only one observation. J is TRBJ1-1 and V is TRBV5-4, with TRBD1 as a possible D gene (5 bases). Germline V gene data show CDR1 as SGHNT and CDR2 as YYREEE (reference sequence). There are 16 residues in the CDR3. The V end was cut by 0 bases, the J end by 1 base, with 13 bases between. In DNA form, the CDR3 reads TGTGCCAGCAGCTTGGCCTCAGGGAGGGCGAACACTGAAGCTTTCTTT. Translation gives CASSLASGRANTEAFF.

The rearrangement joins TRBV6-5 to TRBJ2-5, with D maybe TRBD1 (6 bases). The CDR3 extends over 12 amino acids. The germline gives CDR1 MNHEY, CDR2 SVGAGI. V lost 5 bases, J lost 5 bases, and 9 bases lay in between. The CDR3 region has the DNA TGTGCCAGCAGTCGAACAGGGGAGACCCAGTACTTC. The encoded protein is CASSRTGETQYF.

The sample holds one count of this clone. The chain has TRBV13 and TRBJ1-1; possibly TRBD1 for D (6 bases). The CDR3 is 15 residues long. Germline CDR1 and CDR2: PRHDT and FYEKMQ (reference sequence). V lost 5 bases, J lost 3 bases, and 16 bases lay in between. CDR3 in amino acids: CASSAQQGRYTEAFF. CDR3 bases: TGTGCCAGCAGCGCCCAACAGGGTAGGTACACTGAAGCTTTCTTT.

V gene TRBV2 combines with J gene TRBJ1-6; D not resolved. Looked up from germline, CDR1 is SNHLY and CDR2 is FYNNEI. There are 13 residues in the CDR3. The germline V and J ends were trimmed by 9 bases and 7 bases, with 13 bases remaining between them. CDR3 sequence: CASRGGPNSPLHF. CDR3 in DNA: TGTGCCAGTCGAGGCGGCCCAAATTCACCCCTCCACTTT.

The chain is built from TRBV3-1 (or the pseudogene TRBV3-2) and TRBJ2-3; 9 bases match TRBD2. CDR3 length: 16 amino acids. CDR1 and CDR2 from the germline V gene are LGHDT and YNNKEL (reference sequence). Losses at the gene ends were 1 base for V and 4 bases for J; bases not matched to a gene: 6. The CDR3 protein is CASSQVLSGGSDTQYF. The CDR3 region has the DNA TGTGCCAGCAGCCAAGTTCTTAGCGGGGGTTCAGATACGCAGTATTTT.

Here the CDR3 reads CAGWGEYFFTEAFF. The CDR3 DNA reads TGTGCCGGTTGGGGGGAATACTTTTTTACTGAAGCTTTCTTT. The rearrangement joins TRBV21-1 to TRBJ1-1. TRBV21-1 is termed a pseudogene. The CDR3 totals 14 residues.

The chain employs TRBV20-1 and TRBJ2-3; D unresolved. V was clipped by 5 bases and J by 5 bases, with 8 bases between them. The CDR3 runs 11 residues. Germline assignment: CDR1 DFQATT and CDR2 SNEGSKA (reference sequence). The CDR3 nucleotides read TGCAGTGCTGGTCAGAAAGATACGCAGTATTTT. Translation gives CSAGQKDTQYF.

CDR3 nucleotides: TGCGCCAGTTCAACTACAGGGCACAACACCATATATTTT. Protein: CASSTTGHNTIYF. This chain joins TRBV5-1 and TRBJ1-3; D possibly corresponds to TRBD1 (6 bases). The V and J ends lost 8 bases and 7 bases respectively, with 16 bases between them. The germline gives CDR1 SGHRS, CDR2 YFSETQ. The CDR3 runs 13 residues.

The V gene is TRBV7-8, the J gene TRBJ1-1, with D tentatively TRBD1 (6 bases). The CDR3 sequence is 13 residues long. The ends were cut back, 4 bases at V and 4 bases at J, with 10 bases in the middle. Germline CDR1 is SGHVS and CDR2 is FQNEAQ. CDR3 loop: CASSSGQSTEAFF. Written as DNA, the CDR3 is TGTGCCAGCAGCTCAGGACAGAGCACTGAAGCTTTCTTT.